Presented here are 21 T cell receptor beta chains from one specimen sequenced in a study of blood T cell repertoires in COVID-19. The assay was immunoSEQ multiplex PCR, and TCRdb's table has in-frame clones only and misses some. The sample has approximately 70,000 clones, around 87% seen once. The sample taken for sequencing was peripheral blood. These receptor sequences come from a man aged 50-60 years with active COVID-19.

The chain combines TRBV2 with TRBJ2-3; D may be TRBD1 (6 bases). Looked up from germline, CDR1 is SNHLY and CDR2 is FYNNEI. Trimming left V 6 bases short and J 0 bases short, with 10 bases between. This CDR3 comprises 14 residues. The CDR3 region has the DNA TGTGCCAGCAGCTGGACAGCCAGCACAGATACGCAGTATTTT. Its translation is CASSWTASTDTQYF.

The V call is TRBV7-2, the J call TRBJ2-7; D possibly corresponds to TRBD2 (6 bases). The CDR3 covers 13 residues. V was shortened by 0 bases and J by 6 bases, with 9 bases between the two germline ends. The germline gives CDR1 SGHTA, CDR2 FQGNSA. The CDR3 DNA reads as TGTGCCAGCAGCTTAGCGCGGGGAGCCGAGCAGTACTTC. Encoded protein: CASSLARGAEQYF.

The V gene is TRBV5-1, the J gene TRBJ2-3; weak D call: TRBD1 (6 bases). V was shortened by 0 bases and J by 4 bases, with 9 bases between the two germline ends. This CDR3 is built from 14 residues. Germline V gene sequence: CDR1 SGHRS, CDR2 YFSETQ. The CDR3 DNA follows: TGCGCCAGCAGCTTGGGGACAGTAGCAGATACGCAGTATTTT. Amino acid sequence: CASSLGTVADTQYF. The whole variable domain, remainder taken from reference TRBV5-1 and TRBJ2-3, is KAGVTQTPRYLIKTRGQQVTLSCSPISGHRSVSWYQQTPGQGLQFLFEYFSETQRNKGNFPGRFSGRQFSNSRSEMNVSTLELGDSALYLCASSLGTVADTQYFGPGTRLTVL.

The chain employs TRBV5-6 and TRBJ2-1, with D possibly matching TRBD1 (6 bases). Germline CDR1 is SGHDT and CDR2 is YYEEEE. The CDR3 runs 16 residues. With 2 bases removed from V and 8 bases from J, the gap between germline ends came to 20 bases. CDR3 DNA: TGTGCCAGCAGCTTTCGGGTGATGACAGGAGGAGATGAGCAGTTCTTC. This sequence encodes CASSFRVMTGGDEQFF.

The rearrangement joins TRBV25-1 to TRBJ1-1; D ambiguous. This CDR3 comprises 13 residues. V gave up 1 base and J gave up 4 bases, with 7 bases separating them. In germline, CDR1 is MGHDK, CDR2 SYGVNS. The CDR3 spells CASSELATTEAFF. In DNA form, the CDR3 reads TGTGCCAGCAGTGAATTAGCGACCACTGAAGCTTTCTTT.

The rearrangement joins TRBV7-2 to TRBJ2-5; 10 positions agree with TRBD2. Unmatched junction bases numbered 4, after V lost 2 bases and J lost 4 bases. Germline V gene data show CDR1 as SGHTA and CDR2 as FQGNSA. This CDR3 is built from 15 residues. CDR3 in amino acids: CASSLQAGGGETQYF. DNA of the CDR3: TGTGCCAGCAGCTTACAAGCGGGGGGGGGAGAGACCCAGTACTTC.

The chain couples TRBV5-6 to TRBJ1-5; 8 positions agree with TRBD1. CDR1 and CDR2 from the germline V gene are SGHDT and YYEEEE. There are 13 residues in the CDR3. With 3 bases clipped from V and 5 bases from J, the junction kept 1 base outside the gene matches. CDR3 sequence reads: CASSSGQDQPQHF. The CDR3 DNA follows: TGTGCCAGCAGCTCGGGACAGGATCAGCCCCAGCATTTT.

The genes are TRBV6-6 and TRBJ1-1, with 8 bases aligning to TRBD1. Germline V gene data show CDR1 as MNHNY and CDR2 as SVGAGI (reference sequence). CDR3 length: 16 residues. V lost 4 bases and J lost 0; bases outside the gene matches: 7. The CDR3 here is CASSFGQGLVNTEAFF. In DNA form, the CDR3 reads TGTGCCAGCAGTTTCGGACAGGGCCTCGTGAACACTGAAGCTTTCTTT.

The rearrangement joins TRBV7-9 to TRBJ2-3; 12 positions match TRBD2. Germline V CDR1 and CDR2: SEHNR, FQNEAQ (reference sequence). The CDR3 has 17 residues. Trimming at V came to 4 bases and at J to 4 bases, leaving 9 bases not matched to a gene. CDR3 DNA: TGTGCCAGCAGCTCCGGGACTAGCGGGCTCGGCGCAGATACGCAGTATTTT. Translating it yields CASSSGTSGLGADTQYF.

The table lists this clone with a few counts. The chain uses TRBV27 and TRBJ1-6; 7 bases are a match to TRBD1. Looked up from germline, CDR1 is MNHEY and CDR2 is SMNVEV (reference sequence). Losses at the gene ends were 7 bases for V and 6 bases for J; bases not matched to a gene: 9. The CDR3 contains 15 residues. The CDR3 region has the DNA TGTGCCAGCACTGGGGGGCACAGGGGTAATTCACCCCTCCACTTT. Residues: CASTGGHRGNSPLHF.

This clone was counted between two and nine times. The V and J genes are TRBV27 and TRBJ2-7; 7 positions match TRBD2. This CDR3 contains 14 residues. With V trimmed by 5 bases and J by 6 bases, 10 bases remained unmatched. CDR1 and CDR2 from the germline V gene are MNHEY and SMNVEV (reference sequence). The CDR3 sequence is CASSLNPAGVEQYF. The CDR3 region has the DNA TGTGCCAGCAGTCTAAACCCCGCGGGGGTCGAGCAGTACTTC.

The chain joins TRBV21-1 to TRBJ2-1; TRBD2 was called by the table and not checked on the DNA. TRBV21-1 is given as a pseudogene. The CDR3 spans 14 residues. This chain's CDR3 is CASSKGTGGHEQFF. The CDR3 DNA sequence: TGTGCCAGCAGCAAAGGGACCGGGGGGCATGAGCAGTTCTTC.

This clone was seen a handful of times. This sequence joins TRBV7-2 and TRBJ2-6, with 8 nucleotides matching TRBD1. The germline V gene has CDR1 SGHTA and CDR2 FQGNSA. The CDR3 runs 18 residues. V dropped 5 bases and J dropped 1; count of bases not matched to a gene: 10. Here the CDR3 reads CASSTTGTGSSGANVLTF. The CDR3 DNA is TGTGCCAGCAGCACCACCGGGACAGGTTCTTCTGGGGCCAACGTCCTGACTTTC.

This chain connects TRBV19 to TRBJ2-1, with 9 bases that match TRBD2. Germline trimming cut 7 bases from V and 10 bases from J; bases unmatched to any gene: 14. The CDR3 contains 15 residues. Germline assignment: CDR1 LNHDA and CDR2 SQIVND (reference sequence). CDR3 DNA: TGTGCCAGTAACAGGGGTAGCGGGAGTGACTACGAGCAGTTCTTC. This gives the protein CASNRGSGSDYEQFF. Full variable domain (missing parts from reference TRBV19 and TRBJ2-1): DGGITQSPKYLFRKEGQNVTLSCEQNLNHDAMYWYRQDPGQGLRLIYYSQIVNDFQKGDIAEGYSVSREKKESFPLTVTSAQKNPTAFYLCASNRGSGSDYEQFFGPGTRLTVL.

This clone appeared once. The chain has TRBV5-4 and TRBJ2-5, with D possibly TRBD1 on 6 matching bases. Trimming removed 4 bases at V and 3 bases at J, with 16 bases between. The germline gives CDR1 SGHNT, CDR2 YYREEE (reference sequence). The CDR3 has 15 amino acids. The CDR3 DNA reads TGTGCCAGCAGCCCGACGATGACAGGAGAAGAGACCCAGTACTTC. It yields the protein CASSPTMTGEETQYF.

The chain links TRBV6-5 to TRBJ1-2; D is perhaps TRBD1 (6 bases). There are 12 residues in the CDR3. Trimming removed 8 bases from V and 6 bases from J, with 13 bases in between. Germline V gene lookup returns CDR1 MNHEY and CDR2 SVGAGI. CDR3 sequence (DNA): TGTGCCAGCCACACAGGGACCAATGGCTACACCTTC. Its translation: CASHTGTNGYTF.

This sequence joins TRBV5-1 and TRBJ2-3; D may match TRBD1 or TRBD2 (6 bases each). The CDR3 runs to 13 residues. The germline gives CDR1 SGHRS, CDR2 YFSETQ. V lost 4 bases, J lost 6 bases, and 12 bases lay in between. CDR3 bases: TGCGCCAGCAGCGTGGGGGGCGGTGATACGCAGTATTTT. Protein product: CASSVGGGDTQYF.

The chain carries TRBV28 and TRBJ1-5; D is ambiguous. This CDR3 contains 15 residues. The V gene's germline CDR1 is MDHEN and CDR2 SYDVKM. Trimming shortened V by 2 bases and J by 2 bases, and 10 bases separated the two germline ends. This CDR3 reads CASSLAGSGNQPQHF. Here the CDR3 DNA reads TGTGCCAGCAGTTTAGCGGGTAGCGGCAATCAGCCCCAGCATTTT.

J is TRBJ2-2 and V is TRBV7-8; the D is unclear. This CDR3 comprises 14 residues. The germline V gene encodes CDR1 SGHVS and CDR2 FQNEAQ. V dropped 8 bases and J dropped 2 bases, with 12 bases sitting between them. The chain's CDR3 is CASQRRPNTGELFF. The CDR3 nucleotides read TGTGCCAGCCAGAGGCGGCCTAACACCGGGGAGCTGTTTTTT.

The chain combines TRBV7-3 with TRBJ1-1; D gene ambiguous. There are 13 residues in the CDR3. CDR1 and CDR2 (germline): SGHTA, FQGTGA. V lost 5 bases and J lost 3, with 10 bases in between. The CDR3 loop is CASSRRVDTEAFF. CDR3 DNA sequence: TGTGCCAGCAGCCGCCGGGTGGACACTGAAGCTTTCTTT.

The V and J genes are TRBV6-5 and TRBJ1-5; maybe TRBD1 (5 bases). Trimming removed 6 bases from V and 0 bases from J, with 12 bases in between. CDR1 and CDR2 from the germline V gene are MNHEY and SVGAGI. This CDR3 region has 15 residues. CDR3 loop: CASSRPDSSNQPQHF. CDR3 sequence (DNA): TGTGCCAGCAGCCGTCCCGACAGTAGCAATCAGCCCCAGCATTTT.